A selection of T cell receptor beta chains follows, all from one sample in a study of T-cell memory formation after mild COVID-19. Each CDR3 protein is one row after TCRdb ran MiXCR on the 5' RACE reads. The data hold 470,000 or so distinct CDR3 sequences, with roughly 18% observed a single time. The specimen sequenced was PBMCs or a T cell subset sorted from them (not recorded which). The receptors originated from an adult woman who had mild COVID-19 (a few samples of this study predate the infection). Cell type and time point are not known. Both conserved end residues are part of each CDR3. The D gene is left open where the match is weak. The listing skips clone size in some rows; elsewhere it reads once, few, many or a size class.

V gene,D gene,J gene,clone size,CDR3 DNA,CDR3 protein
TRBV5-1,TRBD1,TRBJ1-2,few,TGCGCCAGCAGCATAACAGGGGACCCCGTCTATGGCTACACCTTC,CASSITGDPVYGYTF
TRBV7-9,NA,TRBJ1-6,few,TGTGCCAGCAGCTTAGATAACACAGGTCCGAAGTCACCCCTCCACTTT,CASSLDNTGPKSPLHF
TRBV29-1,NA,TRBJ2-7,NA,TGCAGCGTTGAAAGGGAAAACTCCTACGAGCAGTACTTC,CSVERENSYEQYF
TRBV7-4,TRBD2,TRBJ2-5,few,TGTGCCAGCAGCCACCCGTTGCGGGAGGGTTCTGGGACCCAGTACTTC,CASSHPLREGSGTQYF
TRBV7-2,TRBD2,TRBJ2-7,few,TGTGCCAGCAGCTTATACCGCCCGGGACTAGCGGGAGGTAAGCACGAGCAGTACTTC,CASSLYRPGLAGGKHEQYF
TRBV6-5,TRBD1,TRBJ2-7,few,TGTGCCAGCAGTCCCTCTAACCGGGACAGGGTCGGGCAGTACTTC,CASSPSNRDRVGQYF
TRBV12-5,NA,TRBJ2-5,NA,TGTGCTAGTGGTCTGGACAGCCAAGAGACCCAGTACTTC,CASGLDSQETQYF
TRBV4-3,NA,TRBJ2-7,NA,TGCGCCAGCAGCCAAGAAGCGGGCGGAGTCTACGAGCAGTACTTC,CASSQEAGGVYEQYF
TRBV2,TRBD1,TRBJ1-1,NA,TGTGCCAGCAGTAGACAGGGGCCGGCAGGCCCTGAAGCTTTCTTT,CASSRQGPAGPEAFF
TRBV6-2/TRBV6-3,NA,TRBJ2-3,NA,TGTGCCAGCACCTCCGGGGTCCCTAGCACAGATACGCAGTATTTT,CASTSGVPSTDTQYF
TRBV7-7,NA,TRBJ1-4,NA,TGTGCTAGCAGCTTGGGAGGAGTTAATGAAAAACTGTTTTTT,CASSLGGVNEKLFF
TRBV24-1,NA,TRBJ1-1,NA,TGTGCCACCAACGGGGGAGGGAACACTGAAGCTTTCTTT,CATNGGGNTEAFF
TRBV11-2,TRBD1,TRBJ1-2,NA,TGTGCCAGCAGCACGAGACAGGGCTTACTCTATGGCTACACCTTC,CASSTRQGLLYGYTF
TRBV12-3/TRBV12-4,TRBD1,TRBJ1-2,few,TGTGCCAGCAGACCAGGGACAGGGGGAGGCGCGGACTATGGCTACACCTTC,CASRPGTGGGADYGYTF
TRBV20-1,NA,TRBJ2-7,NA,TGCAGTGCTAGAGATGGGAAGGGGTCCTACGAGCAGTACTTC,CSARDGKGSYEQYF
TRBV4-3,TRBD2,TRBJ2-1,NA,TGCGCCAGCAGCCAAGTTAAAGCGGGAGGGCCTGGGCCGCAGTTCTTC,CASSQVKAGGPGPQFF
TRBV7-2,TRBD1,TRBJ2-7,NA,TGTGCCAGCAGCTTGGGACAGATCAACTACGAGCAGTACTTC,CASSLGQINYEQYF
TRBV19,NA,TRBJ2-3,few,TGTGCGCCCATTAGACCCACAGATACGCAGTATTTT,CAPIRPTDTQYF
TRBV29-1,TRBD2,TRBJ2-7,NA,TGCAGCGTCGAAGGGACTAGCGGCTCCTACGAGCAGTACTTC,CSVEGTSGSYEQYF
TRBV6-5,NA,TRBJ2-1,NA,TGTGCCAGCAGTTACTCGGCAGGGCAAAATGAGCAGTTCTTC,CASSYSAGQNEQFF
TRBV3-1,NA,TRBJ2-7,many,TGTGCCAGCAGCAAAGAGGGCGGCTTGAGCTCCTACGAGCAGTACTTC,CASSKEGGLSSYEQYF
TRBV12-3/TRBV12-4,NA,TRBJ2-1,few,TGTGCCAGCAGTTTTTATCGTCAGGAGCAGTTCTTC,CASSFYRQEQFF
TRBV12-5,NA,TRBJ2-7,NA,TGTGCTAGTGGTTTAGCTCCTTCATACGAGCAGTACTTC,CASGLAPSYEQYF
TRBV10-3,NA,TRBJ1-1,NA,TGTGCCATCAGACCGGTGGGCGTGGGCCCTGAAGCTTTCTTT,CAIRPVGVGPEAFF
TRBV4-1,TRBD1,TRBJ2-7,NA,TGCGCCAGCAGCCAAGAAGCAGGGGGCCACTACGAGCAGTACTTC,CASSQEAGGHYEQYF
TRBV24-1,NA,TRBJ2-1,few,TGTGCCACCAGTGCGAACCTAGTGCCAGATGAGCAGTTCTTC,CATSANLVPDEQFF
TRBV7-8,NA,TRBJ1-6,NA,TGTGCCAGCAGCTTCAAGGACACCAGCCCTGTTTCACCCCTCCACTTT,CASSFKDTSPVSPLHF
TRBV12-3/TRBV12-4,TRBD1,TRBJ1-2,NA,TGTGCCAGCACCAAGCACCGGGACAGGGGGCGATCTAACTATGGCTACACCTTC,CASTKHRDRGRSNYGYTF
TRBV12-3/TRBV12-4,NA,TRBJ1-6,NA,TGTGCCAGCAGTTTACAGGGGACGGGGGTTTCACCCCTCCACTTT,CASSLQGTGVSPLHF
TRBV4-3,TRBD2,TRBJ2-5,NA,TGCGCCAGCAGCCAAGAGGGAGGGGAAGGCCCGGAGACCCAGTACTTC,CASSQEGGEGPETQYF
TRBV29-1,NA,TRBJ2-5,few,TGCAGCGCGTCGGCAGGTCCGCAAGAGACCCAGTACTTC,CSASAGPQETQYF
TRBV7-6,NA,TRBJ1-3,NA,TGTGCCAGCAGCTCCACGCCTGGTGGAAACACCATATATTTT,CASSSTPGGNTIYF
TRBV3-1,NA,TRBJ1-6,many,TGTGCCAGCAGCCAAGATCTGGTCACCCGAGCACCCCTCCACTTT,CASSQDLVTRAPLHF
TRBV7-2,NA,TRBJ1-3,few,TGTGCCAGCAGCCCGGGACGGGCGGCTGGAAACACCATATATTTT,CASSPGRAAGNTIYF
TRBV7-2,TRBD2,TRBJ2-2,few,TGTGCCAGCAGCCGAGGACTAGCGGGAGTAGCTGGGGAGCTGTTTTTT,CASSRGLAGVAGELFF
TRBV3-1,NA,TRBJ1-1,NA,TGTGCCAGCAGCCACTCTCGGGGGGGCCCAAGGACTGAAGCTTTCTTT,CASSHSRGGPRTEAFF
TRBV20-1,NA,TRBJ2-1,NA,TGCAGTGGCCGACTGGACTCCTACAATGAGCAGTTCTTC,CSGRLDSYNEQFF
TRBV7-9,NA,TRBJ1-2,many,TGTGCCAGCAGCTCCATTGCCGATGGCTACACCTTC,CASSSIADGYTF
TRBV7-2,NA,TRBJ2-1,few,TGTGCCAGCAGCTTAGCGTCACAGCCGGTGGTTGAGCAGTTCTTC,CASSLASQPVVEQFF
TRBV5-1,NA,TRBJ2-1,NA,TGCGCCAGCAGCCGACCACCTTCCAATGAGCAGTTCTTC,CASSRPPSNEQFF
TRBV7-3,NA,TRBJ2-5,NA,TGTGCCAGCAGCTTAACGAGTGACCTGGGGGGGACCCAGTACTTC,CASSLTSDLGGTQYF
TRBV27,NA,TRBJ2-2,NA,TGTGCCAGCAGTTCACCGACAACAGGGACCGGGGAGCTGTTTTTT,CASSSPTTGTGELFF
TRBV20-1,TRBD2,TRBJ2-1,few,TGCAGTGCTAGTCGGGGGGTCAATGAGCAGTTCTTC,CSASRGVNEQFF
TRBV12-3/TRBV12-4,NA,TRBJ1-2,NA,TGTGCCAGCAGCCCGTGGACGAGTGGCTACACCTTC,CASSPWTSGYTF
TRBV2,NA,TRBJ2-7,NA,TGTGCCAGCTCACTAGCTTTCTACGAGCAGTACTTC,CASSLAFYEQYF
TRBV19,TRBD1,TRBJ1-1,NA,TGTGCCAGTAGACCCGGACAGGGGGTGAACACTGAAGCTTTCTTT,CASRPGQGVNTEAFF